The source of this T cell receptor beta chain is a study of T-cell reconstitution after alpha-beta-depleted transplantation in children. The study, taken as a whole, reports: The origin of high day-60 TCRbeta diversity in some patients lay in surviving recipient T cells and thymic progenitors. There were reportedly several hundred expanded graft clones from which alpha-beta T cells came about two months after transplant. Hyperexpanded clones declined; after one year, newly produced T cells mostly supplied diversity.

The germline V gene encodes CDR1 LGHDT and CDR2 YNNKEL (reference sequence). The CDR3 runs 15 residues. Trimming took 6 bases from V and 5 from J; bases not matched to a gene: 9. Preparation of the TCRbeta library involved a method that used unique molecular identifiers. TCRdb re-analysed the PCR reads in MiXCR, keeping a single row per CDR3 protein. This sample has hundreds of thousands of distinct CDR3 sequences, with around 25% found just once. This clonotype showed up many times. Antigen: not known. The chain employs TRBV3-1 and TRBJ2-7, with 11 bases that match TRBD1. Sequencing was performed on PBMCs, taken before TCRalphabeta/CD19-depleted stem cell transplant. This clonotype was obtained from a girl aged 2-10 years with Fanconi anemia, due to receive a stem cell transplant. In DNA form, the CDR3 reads TGTGCCAGCAGACCGGGACAGGGGGTAGTGGACGAGCAGTACTTC. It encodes CASRPGQGVVDEQYF.